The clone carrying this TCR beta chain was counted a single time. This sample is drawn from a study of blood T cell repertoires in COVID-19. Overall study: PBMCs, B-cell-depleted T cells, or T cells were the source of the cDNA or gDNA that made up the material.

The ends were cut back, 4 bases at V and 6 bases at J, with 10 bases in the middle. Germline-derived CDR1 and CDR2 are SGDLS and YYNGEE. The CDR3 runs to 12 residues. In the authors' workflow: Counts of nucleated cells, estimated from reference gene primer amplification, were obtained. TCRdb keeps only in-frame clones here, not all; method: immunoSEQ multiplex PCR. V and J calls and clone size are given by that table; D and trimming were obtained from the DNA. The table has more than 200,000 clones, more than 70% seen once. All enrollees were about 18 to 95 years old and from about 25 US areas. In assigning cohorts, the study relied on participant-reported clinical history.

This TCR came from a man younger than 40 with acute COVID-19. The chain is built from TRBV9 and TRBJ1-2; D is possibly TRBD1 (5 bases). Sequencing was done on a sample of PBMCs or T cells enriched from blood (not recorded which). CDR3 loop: CASSTRVDGYTF. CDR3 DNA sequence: TGTGCCAGCAGCACCAGGGTAGATGGCTACACCTTC.